Here is one TCR beta chain with its context. The sample originates from a study of blood T cell repertoires in COVID-19. Overall study: Acute and convalescent COVID-19 specimens originated in the United States, Italy and Spain.

Per the study methods: Amplification with reference gene primers provided the estimates of nucleated cell counts. Data came from immunoSEQ multiplex PCR; TCRdb stores just in-frame clones and leaves some out. That table furnishes V, J and clone size, whereas the DNA furnished D and trimming. The sample lists fewer than 150,000 clones; around four fifths were seen once. Everyone who took part was roughly 18 to 89 years old, and they came from 24 US areas. Two negative PCRs, clearance, or symptom resolution characterized the recovered Cohort 3 donors. The length of the CDR3 is 15 residues. Trimming took 2 bases from V and 7 from J; bases not matched to a gene: 7. Germline values: CDR1 KGHSH, CDR2 LQKENI.

The J gene is TRBJ1-4, the V gene TRBV18, with 7 bases lining up with TRBD1. The sample taken for sequencing was PBMCs or T cells enriched from blood (not recorded which). The sequence was obtained from a man aged 25 to 40 who had recovered from COVID-19. The CDR3 region has the DNA TGTGCCAGCTCACCAACGACAGGGTCGTTTGAAAAACTGTTTTTT. This gives the protein CASSPTTGSFEKLFF.